One and the same sample provided the 7 T cell receptor beta chains below, sequenced in a study of blood T cell repertoires in COVID-19 (dated by TCRdb to about 2020). The receptor library was made with the immunoSEQ multiplex PCR assay. Held by TCRdb, this immuneACCESS table contains in-frame sequences only and omits some clones. Under half of the omission traces to an unresolved V gene where checked; the cause of the rest is unknown. The table for this sample lists a few hundred thousand clones; 65% to 85% of them were counted only once. The ten biggest clones cover over 2.5% of the sample. The sequenced sample consisted of peripheral blood. The receptors stem from a woman in her 30s who had recovered from COVID-19.

The V call is TRBV5-1, the J call TRBJ2-3; D perhaps matches TRBD1 (5 bases). The germline V gene has CDR1 SGHRS and CDR2 YFSETQ. The V end was cut by 0 bases, the J end by 4 bases, with 12 bases between. The CDR3 length is 15 residues. The CDR3 sequence: CASSLVAQGADTQYF. CDR3 sequence (DNA): TGCGCCAGCAGCTTGGTGGCTCAGGGTGCAGATACGCAGTATTTT. The whole variable domain, filled in from reference TRBV5-1 and TRBJ2-3, reads KAGVTQTPRYLIKTRGQQVTLSCSPISGHRSVSWYQQTPGQGLQFLFEYFSETQRNKGNFPGRFSGRQFSNSRSEMNVSTLELGDSALYLCASSLVAQGADTQYFGPGTRLTVL.

The genes are TRBV5-1 and TRBJ2-3; 10 bases are a match to TRBD1. In germline, CDR1 is SGHRS, CDR2 YFSETQ. This CDR3 spans 14 amino acids. After removal of 8 bases from V and 2 bases from J, the junction contained 5 bases not matched to a gene. CDR3 sequence: CASTGQGNTDTQYF. DNA of the CDR3: TGCGCCAGTACGGGACAGGGGAACACAGATACGCAGTATTTT.

This chain joins TRBV7-2 and TRBJ2-7; TRBD1 aligns across 10 bases. The CDR3 runs to 15 residues. Germline V CDR1 and CDR2: SGHTA, FQGNSA. The trim removed 0 bases at V and 3 bases at J, leaving 2 bases unmatched. The CDR3 DNA is TGTGCCAGCAGCTTAGCCGGGACAGGGGACTACGAGCAGTACTTC. It translates to CASSLAGTGDYEQYF.

The gene calls are TRBV7-3 and TRBJ2-3; 7 nucleotides align to TRBD2. There are 14 residues in the CDR3. Losses at the gene ends were 4 bases for V and 8 bases for J; bases not matched to a gene: 9. Per the germline V gene, CDR1 is SGHTA and CDR2 is FQGTGA. CDR3 DNA: TGTGCCAGCAGCTACTCTAGCGGCCTGGGTACGCAGTATTTT. This codes for CASSYSSGLGTQYF.

The chain links TRBV7-9 to TRBJ1-1; D is possibly TRBD1 (5 bases). CDR3 length: 15 amino acids. V was trimmed by 1 base and J by 4 bases, leaving 13 bases between them. Germline V gene sequence: CDR1 SEHNR, CDR2 FQNEAQ (reference sequence). CDR3 DNA sequence: TGTGCCAGCAGCTTAGAATACCAGGGCGGCACTGAAGCTTTCTTT. Residues: CASSLEYQGGTEAFF.

The chain uses TRBV25-1 and TRBJ1-2, with 10 bases that match TRBD1. CDR3 length: 15 amino acids. Germline CDR1 reads MGHDK; CDR2 reads SYGVNS. With V trimmed by 3 bases and J by 5 bases, 6 bases remained unmatched. CDR3 protein: CASSEGTGAAYGYTF. The CDR3 DNA is TGTGCCAGCAGTGAGGGGACAGGGGCTGCTTATGGCTACACCTTC.

The chain couples TRBV10-3 to TRBJ1-4, with TRBD1 identical over 8 bases. This CDR3 comprises 12 residues. Germline CDR1 is ENHRY and CDR2 is SYGVKD. The J segment lost 8 bases and the V segment lost 10 bases, leaving 6 bases of the junction unmatched. In DNA, the CDR3 is TGTGCCACGAAGGACAGGGAAGAAAAACTGTTTTTT. This encodes CATKDREEKLFF.